Each of the 28 T cell receptor beta chains below was sequenced from the same sample in a study of technical replicates of blood from several donors. Sequencing used immunoSEQ multiplex PCR; TCRdb keeps in-frame clones, though not all of them. The data contain tens of thousands of clones, roughly 93% of them singletons. The specimen sequenced was T cells isolated from PBMCs. These TCRs come from a human donor in good health.

The chain is built from TRBV7-9 and TRBJ2-1; the match to TRBD2 covers 8 bases. In germline, CDR1 is SEHNR, CDR2 FQNEAQ (reference sequence). V gave up 5 bases and J gave up 8 bases; unmatched junction bases: 20. The CDR3 spans 18 residues. The CDR3: CASSQNFKIAGLRDEQFF. CDR3 DNA sequence: TGTGCCAGCAGCCAGAACTTTAAAATAGCGGGACTAAGGGATGAGCAGTTCTTC.

The chain recombines TRBV6-5 with TRBJ2-2; D might be TRBD2 (5 bases). With 4 bases removed from V and 4 bases from J, the gap between germline ends came to 13 bases. In germline, CDR1 is MNHEY, CDR2 SVGAGI. The CDR3 consists of 15 residues. CDR3 DNA: TGTGCCAGCAGTTTCCAGGACTTGATCACCGGGGAGCTGTTTTTT. This gives the protein CASSFQDLITGELFF.

The chain links TRBV7-9 to TRBJ2-7; the match to TRBD1 covers 8 bases. V lost 5 bases and J lost 4; bases outside the gene matches: 7. Germline values: CDR1 SEHNR, CDR2 FQNEAQ (reference sequence). The CDR3 spans 14 residues. CDR3 loop: CASSQDREEYEQYF. In DNA form, the CDR3 reads TGTGCCAGCAGCCAGGACAGGGAAGAATACGAGCAGTACTTC.

V is TRBV18 and J is TRBJ2-1; 13 bases are a match to TRBD2. The V gene end was trimmed by 3 bases and the J gene end by 9 bases; junction bases not matched to a gene: 8. Germline V gives CDR1 KGHSH, CDR2 LQKENI. This CDR3 comprises 16 residues. CDR3 DNA sequence: TGTGCCAGCTCACCTCGGACTAGCGGGAGTTTAATTGAGCAGTTCTTC. Protein product: CASSPRTSGSLIEQFF.

The chain couples TRBV4-2 to TRBJ2-3; TRBD1 matches 8 bases. The junction had 2 bases not matched to a gene; V was cut back by 2 bases and J by 4 bases. Germline loops: CDR1 LGHNA, CDR2 YNFKEQ. The CDR3 consists of 14 residues. CDR3 sequence reads: CASSQQGAADTQYF. The CDR3 region has the DNA TGTGCCAGCAGCCAACAGGGGGCGGCAGATACGCAGTATTTT.

CDR3 nucleotide sequence: TGTGCCACGGGACAGGGGGCGAAATCCCTTAATGAGCAGTTCTTC. It encodes CATGQGAKSLNEQFF. The rearrangement joins TRBV13 to TRBJ2-1, with 12 bases aligning to TRBD1. J gave up 7 bases and V 10 bases, and 11 bases lay outside the gene matches. From germline, CDR1 is PRHDT and CDR2 FYEKMQ (reference sequence). CDR3 length: 15 amino acids.

This chain links TRBV27 with TRBJ2-7; D not resolved. The length of the CDR3 is 13 residues. CDR1 is MNHEY and CDR2 is SMNVEV in the germline V gene (reference sequence). Trimming cost V 2 bases and J 2 bases, with 7 bases left between them. The CDR3 spells CASSLTRTYEQYF. CDR3 sequence (DNA): TGTGCCAGCAGTTTAACACGAACCTACGAGCAGTACTTC.

V is TRBV4-3 and J is TRBJ2-1, with 8 bases identical to TRBD1. The CDR3 has 14 residues. CDR1 is LGHNA, CDR2 YSLEER, per germline. The J segment lost 8 bases and the V segment lost 3 bases, leaving 6 bases of the junction unmatched. The chain's CDR3 is CASSHQTGVDEQFF. CDR3 in DNA: TGCGCCAGCAGCCACCAGACAGGGGTCGATGAGCAGTTCTTC.

This rearrangement joins TRBV9 to TRBJ2-3; 9 bases line up with TRBD2. This CDR3 contains 15 residues. The V gene's germline CDR1 is SGDLS and CDR2 YYNGEE. V shed 4 bases and J 5 bases; nucleotides not matched to a gene: 8. CDR3 coding DNA: TGTGCCAGCAGCCCAGGGGCGGGAGGGCGAGATACGCAGTATTTT. Its protein is CASSPGAGGRDTQYF.

The chain has TRBV12-5 and TRBJ1-1; tentative D call: TRBD1 (5 bases). The CDR3 length is 14 residues. Germline-derived CDR1 and CDR2 are LGHNT and FRNRAP. The V end lost 7 bases, the J end lost 2 bases, and 14 bases lay between the germline ends. DNA of the CDR3: TGTGCTAGTGCCCACAAAGGGGTAAACACTGAAGCTTTCTTT. The encoded protein is CASAHKGVNTEAFF. The full variable domain, rest sourced from reference TRBV12-5 and TRBJ1-1, is DARVTQTPRHKVTEMGQEVTMRCQPILGHNTVFWYRQTMMQGLELLAYFRNRAPLDDSGMPKDRFSAEMPDATLATLKIQPSEPRDSAVYFCASAHKGVNTEAFFGQGTRLTVV.

The chain couples TRBV27 to TRBJ2-7; D remains ambiguous. The germline V and J ends were trimmed by 3 bases and 0 bases, with 6 bases remaining between them. The CDR3 has 13 residues. The V gene's germline CDR1 is MNHEY and CDR2 SMNVEV (reference sequence). The CDR3 loop reads CASSFLRSYEQYF. The CDR3 DNA reads as TGTGCCAGCAGTTTTCTGCGCTCCTACGAGCAGTACTTC.

Concerning this clone itself: Sequence at one end of the junction differs from germline and may be a read error. This chain links TRBV7-7 with TRBJ1-4; D is undetermined. This CDR3 is 13 amino acids long. CDR1 and CDR2 (germline): SSHAT, FNYEAQ (reference sequence). CDR3 sequence reads: CASSLFGGEKLFF. The CDR3 DNA is TGTGCTAGCAGCTTATTTGGCGGTGAAAAACTGTTTTTT.

In DNA form, the CDR3 reads TGTGCCAGCAGTTTAACGACAGGGGTAGAGACCCAGTACTTC. This codes for CASSLTTGVETQYF. The rearrangement links TRBV6-5 to TRBJ2-5; 8 bases are a match to TRBD1. V trimming: 4 bases; J trimming: 4 bases; junction bases outside the gene matches: 5. Germline V gives CDR1 MNHEY, CDR2 SVGAGI. This CDR3 is built from 14 residues.

The chain is built from TRBV9 and TRBJ2-5; 7 bases line up with TRBD1. CDR3 length: 14 residues. Looked up from germline, CDR1 is SGDLS and CDR2 is YYNGEE. With V trimmed by 2 bases and J by 7 bases, 8 bases remained unmatched. The CDR3 nucleotides are TGTGCCAGCAGCGTGGCTACTTCAGGGGGGACCCAGTACTTC. Translating gives CASSVATSGGTQYF.

The chain carries TRBV7-8 and TRBJ2-2; 7 nucleotides match TRBD2. The CDR3 spans 15 residues. V lost 1 base to trimming and J lost 4 bases; unmatched junction nucleotides: 3. The germline CDR1 and CDR2 sequences are SGHVS and FQNEAQ. The chain's CDR3 is CASSLGGRGTGELFF. In DNA form, the CDR3 reads TGTGCCAGCAGCTTAGGCGGGAGAGGCACCGGGGAGCTGTTTTTT.

V gene TRBV10-3 combines with J gene TRBJ2-2, with a tentative D call TRBD1 (5 bases). The germline V gene encodes CDR1 ENHRY and CDR2 SYGVKD. The CDR3 has 15 amino acids. V was shortened by 6 bases and J by 0 bases, with 11 bases between the two germline ends. The CDR3: CAIRAMTANTGELFF. As DNA, the CDR3 is TGTGCCATCAGGGCCATGACAGCGAACACCGGGGAGCTGTTTTTT.

This chain uses TRBV14 with TRBJ2-2, with 12 bases identical to TRBD2. The CDR3 has 17 amino acids. The J segment lost 1 base and the V segment lost 5 bases, leaving 5 bases of the junction unmatched. CDR1 SGHDN and CDR2 FVKESK come from the germline V gene. The CDR3 is CASSNLAGGVNTGELFF. CDR3 nucleotides: TGTGCCAGCAGCAATCTAGCGGGAGGGGTGAACACCGGGGAGCTGTTTTTT. The entire variable domain, with the rest obtained from reference TRBV14 and TRBJ2-2, is as follows: EAGVTQFPSHSVIEKGQTVTLRCDPISGHDNLYWYRRVMGKEIKFLLHFVKESKQDESGMPNNRFLAERTGGTYSTLKVQPAELEDSGVYFCASSNLAGGVNTGELFFGEGSRLTVL.

CDR3 coding DNA: TGTGCCAGCAGTTTCTTACGAGGCGATACGCAGTATTTT. It is translated as CASSFLRGDTQYF. The chain is built from TRBV28 and TRBJ2-3; D is unclear. The CDR3 is 13 residues long. The V gene lost 3 bases and the J gene lost 6 bases, with 10 bases spanning the gap. Germline-derived CDR1 and CDR2 are MDHEN and SYDVKM.

The V gene is TRBV2, the J gene TRBJ2-1; D gene ambiguous. V lost 1 base, J lost 0 bases, and 10 bases lay in between. Per germline, CDR1 SNHLY and CDR2 FYNNEI. CDR3 length: 16 amino acids. The chain's CDR3 is CASSEGSVNSYNEQFF. The CDR3 region has the DNA TGTGCCAGCAGTGAAGGGAGCGTTAACTCCTACAATGAGCAGTTCTTC. The full variable domain, in which reference TRBV2 and TRBJ2-1 provide the parts outside the CDR3, is EPEVTQTPSHQVTQMGQEVILRCVPISNHLYFYWYRQILGQKVEFLVSFYNNEISEKSEIFDDQFSVERPDGSNFTLKIRSTKLEDSAMYFCASSEGSVNSYNEQFFGPGTRLTVL.

V usage is TRBV7-2 and J usage is TRBJ1-1; D is perhaps TRBD1 (5 bases). The germline V and J ends were trimmed by 4 bases and 0 bases, with 9 bases remaining between them. The CDR3 has 14 residues. Germline-derived CDR1 and CDR2 are SGHTA and FQGNSA. The CDR3 reads CASSSQAMNTEAFF. The CDR3 DNA sequence: TGTGCCAGCAGCTCACAGGCTATGAACACTGAAGCTTTCTTT.

The chain recombines TRBV4-3 with TRBJ1-1, with 7 bases aligning to TRBD1. The J segment lost 0 bases and the V segment lost 0 bases, leaving 4 bases of the junction unmatched. Germline CDR1 reads LGHNA; CDR2 reads YSLEER. CDR3 length: 16 residues. CDR3 bases: TGCGCCAGCAGCCAAGACCCGGGACAGATGAACACTGAAGCTTTCTTT. This codes for CASSQDPGQMNTEAFF.

This clone was counted a single time. This sequence joins TRBV7-3 and TRBJ2-5; the D gene is possibly TRBD1 (6 bases). The V gene's germline CDR1 is SGHTA and CDR2 FQGTGA. The CDR3 contains 14 residues. Trimming cost V 1 base and J 3 bases, with 9 bases left between them. DNA of the CDR3: TGTGCCAGCAGCTTAATGGGGGCCGAAGAGACCCAGTACTTC. Amino acid sequence: CASSLMGAEETQYF.

The chain uses TRBV27 and TRBJ2-1; D perhaps matches TRBD2 (6 bases). This CDR3 spans 14 amino acids. From germline, CDR1 is MNHEY and CDR2 SMNVEV (reference sequence). The V gene lost 3 bases and the J gene lost 7 bases, with 13 bases spanning the gap. Written as DNA, the CDR3 is TGTGCCAGCAGTTTCCCAGGAGGGTCAAATGAGCAGTTCTTC. It yields the protein CASSFPGGSNEQFF.

This clone was recorded only once. The rearrangement links TRBV11-2 to TRBJ2-7; D might be TRBD1 (5 bases). Germline CDR1 reads SGHAT; CDR2 reads FQNNGV. The CDR3 covers 13 residues. The V end lost 6 bases, the J end lost 9 bases, and 18 bases lay between the germline ends. CDR3 sequence: CASRLRRGNAQYF. The DNA of the CDR3 is TGTGCCAGCAGACTTAGAAGGGGTAATGCGCAGTACTTC.

Comment on this clone: The sample holds other DNA sequences that translate to the same CDR3. The V call is TRBV9, the J call TRBJ1-3; tentatively, D is TRBD1 (6 bases). The V end was cut by 3 bases, the J end by 4 bases, with 11 bases between. Per germline, CDR1 SGDLS and CDR2 YYNGEE. The CDR3 totals 14 residues. Here the CDR3 reads CASSAQGAGNTIYF. CDR3 coding DNA: TGTGCCAGCAGCGCACAGGGTGCCGGAAACACCATATATTTT.

The chain joins TRBV2 to TRBJ2-3; a possible D gene is TRBD1 (5 bases). CDR3 size: 14 residues. V shed 5 bases and J shed 0 bases, with 9 bases lying between them. In germline, CDR1 is SNHLY, CDR2 FYNNEI. The DNA for the CDR3 is TGTGCCAGCAGTCTGACAGCTAGCACAGATACGCAGTATTTT. It specifies CASSLTASTDTQYF.

The V call is TRBV6-1, the J call TRBJ1-2, with a possible D match to TRBD1 (5 bases). V dropped 3 bases and J dropped 4 bases, with 12 bases sitting between them. This CDR3 has 14 residues. Germline V CDR1 and CDR2: MNHNS, SASEGT. CDR3: CASSDPPGSYGYTF. The CDR3 nucleotides are TGTGCCAGCAGTGATCCCCCAGGGTCCTATGGCTACACCTTC.

The V gene is TRBV2, the J gene TRBJ1-5, with D possibly being TRBD1 (6 bases). This CDR3 has 13 residues. The germline V and J ends were trimmed by 6 bases and 7 bases, with 13 bases remaining between them. CDR1 SNHLY and CDR2 FYNNEI come from the germline V gene. CDR3 DNA: TGTGCCAGCAGACAACAGGGTGAGCAGCCCCAGCATTTT. Amino acids: CASRQQGEQPQHF.